Following are 9 T cell receptor beta chains from one sample sequenced in a study of OX40 agonist ivuxolimab in advanced cancers. Repertoires were generated with immunoSEQ multiplex PCR, while TCRdb's copy carries only in-frame clones and drops some. The sample shows approximately 74,000 clones, around 79% of them seen only once. The input for sequencing was CD4+ or CD8+ T cells sorted from blood, taken in a trial of the OX40 agonist ivuxolimab. Receptors were obtained from an adult with an advanced solid tumor such as melanoma, head and neck, liver or kidney cancer.

V and J are TRBV14 and TRBJ1-5, with 9 positions matching TRBD1. Germline assignment: CDR1 SGHDN and CDR2 FVKESK. The V segment lost 1 base and the J segment 0 bases; nucleotides outside the gene matches: 16. CDR3 length: 21 amino acids. CDR3 in amino acids: CASSQGWFPGQGSYSNQPQHF. CDR3 coding DNA: TGTGCCAGCAGCCAAGGGTGGTTCCCGGGACAGGGTTCCTATAGCAATCAGCCCCAGCATTTT.

This chain links TRBV10-3 with TRBJ2-5; the match to TRBD2 covers 10 bases. The germline V gene encodes CDR1 ENHRY and CDR2 SYGVKD. The CDR3 spans 16 residues. J lost 4 bases, V lost 0 bases, and 5 bases had no gene match. The CDR3 sequence is CAISESLAGAGETQYF. CDR3 DNA: TGTGCCATCAGTGAGTCGCTAGCGGGGGCCGGAGAGACCCAGTACTTC.

This chain links TRBV19 with TRBJ2-3, with D possibly being TRBD1 or TRBD2 (5 bases each). Trimming took off 2 bases at V and 6 bases at J, with 9 bases between the two ends. The germline V gene encodes CDR1 LNHDA and CDR2 SQIVND (reference sequence). There are 13 residues in the CDR3. CDR3 region: CASSIPGRDTQYF. CDR3 coding DNA: TGTGCCAGTAGTATACCGGGACGGGATACGCAGTATTTT. The full variable domain, completed using reference TRBV19 and TRBJ2-3, is DGGITQSPKYLFRKEGQNVTLSCEQNLNHDAMYWYRQDPGQGLRLIYYSQIVNDFQKGDIAEGYSVSREKKESFPLTVTSAQKNPTAFYLCASSIPGRDTQYFGPGTRLTVL.

This clone was found once. This rearrangement joins TRBV6-5 to TRBJ2-1, with D unresolved. Trimming took 10 bases from V and 5 from J, leaving 18 bases between them. Germline lookup yields CDR1 MNHEY and CDR2 SVGAGI. The CDR3 extends over 14 amino acids. In DNA form, the CDR3 reads TGTGCCACTAAGGTACCGGTCCGAGACAATGAGCAGTTCTTC. It codes for CATKVPVRDNEQFF.

This clone came up once. This rearrangement joins TRBV4-2 to TRBJ2-5; D may correspond to TRBD1 or TRBD2 (5 bases each). Germline lookup yields CDR1 LGHNA and CDR2 YNFKEQ. The CDR3 sequence is 16 residues long. The V end was cut by 0 bases, the J end by 4 bases, with 15 bases between. The CDR3 region has the DNA TGTGCCAGCAGCCAAGATGGGTTGGGGGTTTTAGAGACCCAGTACTTC. It translates to CASSQDGLGVLETQYF.

The chain is built from TRBV7-2 and TRBJ2-1; perhaps TRBD1 as D (6 bases). V was shortened by 1 base and J by 2 bases, with 9 bases between the two germline ends. The CDR3 spans 15 residues. Germline CDR1 SGHTA, CDR2 FQGNSA. This CDR3 reads CASSLEPGAYNEQFF. The CDR3 bases are TGTGCCAGCAGCTTAGAGCCAGGGGCCTACAATGAGCAGTTCTTC.

The J gene is TRBJ2-5, the V gene TRBV9; TRBD1 is a possible D gene (6 bases). Germline CDR1 is SGDLS and CDR2 is YYNGEE. The CDR3 totals 14 residues. The V and J ends lost 4 bases and 5 bases respectively, with 15 bases between them. The CDR3 sequence is CASSTQGGGETQYF. The CDR3 DNA sequence: TGTGCCAGCAGCACCCAAGGGGGTGGGGAGACCCAGTACTTC.

The rearrangement joins TRBV10-3 to TRBJ2-1; D possibly corresponds to TRBD2 (6 bases). Looked up from germline, CDR1 is ENHRY and CDR2 is SYGVKD. The CDR3 runs to 16 residues. V gave up 0 bases and J gave up 0 bases, with 9 bases separating them. CDR3 nucleotide sequence: TGTGCCATCAGTGAGTCCGGCGGGGACTCCTACAATGAGCAGTTCTTC. Amino acid sequence: CAISESGGDSYNEQFF.

The chain recombines TRBV27 with TRBJ1-1; 7 bases map to TRBD1. The germline V gene encodes CDR1 MNHEY and CDR2 SMNVEV (reference sequence). The CDR3 runs 14 residues. With 5 bases clipped from V and 5 bases from J, the junction kept 8 bases outside the gene matches. The CDR3 DNA sequence: TGTGCCAGCAGTAACAATCAGGGGGTGACTGAAGCTTTCTTT. Its translation is CASSNNQGVTEAFF.